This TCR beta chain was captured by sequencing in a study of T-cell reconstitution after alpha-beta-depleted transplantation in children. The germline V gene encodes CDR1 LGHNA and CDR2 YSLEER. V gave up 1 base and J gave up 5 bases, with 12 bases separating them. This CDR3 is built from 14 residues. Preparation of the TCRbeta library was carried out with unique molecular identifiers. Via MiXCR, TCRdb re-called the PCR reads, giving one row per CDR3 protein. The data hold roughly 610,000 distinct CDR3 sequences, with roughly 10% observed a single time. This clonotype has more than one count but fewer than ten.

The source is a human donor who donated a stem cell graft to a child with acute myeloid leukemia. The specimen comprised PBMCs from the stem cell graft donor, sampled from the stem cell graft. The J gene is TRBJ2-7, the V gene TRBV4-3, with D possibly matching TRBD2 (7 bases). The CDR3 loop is CASSQGLGGDEQYF. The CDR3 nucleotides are TGCGCCAGCAGCCAAGGGTTAGGGGGGGACGAGCAGTACTTC.